This TCR beta chain stems from a study of neurological immune-mediated disorders. The starting material, 2 million PBMCs stored at -80 C, gave rise to the unsorted libraries. In this sample, this clonotype turned up a few times. A much larger clone differs by one base, so this may be a read error. The CDR3 is 15 residues long. Germline loops: CDR1 DFQATT, CDR2 SNEGSKA (reference sequence). Trimming took 4 bases from V and 4 from J, leaving 19 bases between them. With 10-nucleotide random UMIs, 5'RACE was used to make the cDNA. TCRdb redid the calling of the 5' RACE reads with MiXCR, one entry per CDR3 protein. The table includes about 95,000 distinct CDR3 sequences, around 3.4% detected once.

This chain connects TRBV20-1 to TRBJ2-5, with no clear D. The sample comprised PBMCs. The origin of this receptor is a woman aged 18-35 years with multiple sclerosis. CDR3 sequence: CSAIFWGKGRETQYF. The DNA of the CDR3 is TGCAGTGCTATTTTTTGGGGAAAGGGTAGAGAGACCCAGTACTTC.